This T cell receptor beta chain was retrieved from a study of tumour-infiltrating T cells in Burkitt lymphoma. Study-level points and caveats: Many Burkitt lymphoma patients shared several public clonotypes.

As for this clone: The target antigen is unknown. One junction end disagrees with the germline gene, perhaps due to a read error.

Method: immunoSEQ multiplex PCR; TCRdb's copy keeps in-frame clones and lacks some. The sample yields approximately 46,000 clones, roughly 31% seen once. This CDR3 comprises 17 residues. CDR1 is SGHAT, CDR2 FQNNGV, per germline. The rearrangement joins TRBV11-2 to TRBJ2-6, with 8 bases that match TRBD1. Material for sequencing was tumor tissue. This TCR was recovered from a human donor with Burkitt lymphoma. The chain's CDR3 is CASPTRGRGPGANILTF. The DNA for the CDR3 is TGTGCCAGCCCCACCCGGGGCAGGGGGCCTGGGGCCAACATCCTGACTTTC. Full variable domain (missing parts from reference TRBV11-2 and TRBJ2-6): EAGVAQSPRYKIIEKRQSVAFWCNPISGHATLYWYQQILGQGPKLLIQFQNNGVVDDSQLPKDRFSAERLKGVDSTLKIQPAKLEDSAVYLCASPTRGRGPGANILTFGAGSRLTVL.